This T cell receptor (beta chain) was sequenced for a study of lymphopenia after photon versus proton radiotherapy. Study observations and caveats: In patients who died, overall survival fell as post-nadir TCR diversity dropped more. Photon-treated patients lost naive T cells and TCR diversity; proton-treated stayed stable. After lymphocyte nadir, photon-treated repertoires showed oligoclonal expansion, especially CD8+ Temra. Only patients who died were analyzed for survival; proton advantage is unproven.

Generated by immunoSEQ multiplex PCR, the TCRdb table keeps only in-frame clones and is missing some. The sample lists some 25,000 clones; around 83% were seen once. In the case of this clone: Its antigen is currently unknown.

The V and J ends lost 0 bases and 2 bases, in that order; junction bases with no gene match: 0. From germline, CDR1 is MNHEY and CDR2 SVGAGI. CDR3 length: 16 amino acids. Sequenced here: peripheral blood, sampled from a patient treated with photon-based radiotherapy. The chain is built from TRBV6-5 and TRBJ2-1, with TRBD2 matching over 11 bases. This receptor was obtained from a woman aged 45 to 65 with pancreatic cancer. CDR3 region: CASSYSTSGAYNEQFF. The CDR3 DNA reads TGTGCCAGCAGTTACTCGACTAGCGGGGCCTACAATGAGCAGTTCTTC.